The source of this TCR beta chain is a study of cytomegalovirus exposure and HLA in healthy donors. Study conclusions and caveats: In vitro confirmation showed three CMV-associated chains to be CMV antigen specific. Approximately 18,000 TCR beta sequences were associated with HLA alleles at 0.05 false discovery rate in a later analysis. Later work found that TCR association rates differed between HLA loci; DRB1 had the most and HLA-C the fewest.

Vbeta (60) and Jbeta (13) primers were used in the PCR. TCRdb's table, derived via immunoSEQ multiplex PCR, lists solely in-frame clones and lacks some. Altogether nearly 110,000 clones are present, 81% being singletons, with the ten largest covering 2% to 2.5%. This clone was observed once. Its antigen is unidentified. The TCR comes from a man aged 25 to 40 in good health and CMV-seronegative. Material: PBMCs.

CDR3 DNA: TGTGCCAGCAGCACAAACAGGGGCACTAATGAAAAACTGTTTTTT. Protein sequence: CASSTNRGTNEKLFF. The rearrangement joins TRBV2 to TRBJ1-4; 7 bases line up with TRBD1. The CDR3 is 15 residues long. Germline V gene sequence: CDR1 SNHLY, CDR2 FYNNEI. The V gene end was trimmed by 6 bases and the J gene end by 2 bases; junction bases not matched to a gene: 6.